Sequencing of this T cell receptor (beta chain) was carried out in a study of technical replicates of blood from a few donors. Generated by immunoSEQ multiplex PCR, the TCRdb table keeps only in-frame clones and is missing some. The table has approximately 79,000 clones, 90% to 95% seen once; the top ten hold around 0.4%. The sequencing input was T cells isolated from PBMCs. The sequence derives from a human donor in good health.

CDR3 loop: CASSDSHYNEQFF. The CDR3 DNA sequence: TGTGCCAGCAGCGATAGCCACTACAATGAGCAGTTCTTC. The chain recombines TRBV9 with TRBJ2-1; D ambiguous. Germline CDR1 and CDR2: SGDLS and YYNGEE. The CDR3 has 13 residues. V was cut by 3 bases and J by 3 bases, with 7 bases left in between. The variable domain in full, with the rest retrieved from reference TRBV9 and TRBJ2-1, is DSGVTQTPKHLITATGQRVTLRCSPRSGDLSVYWYQQSLDQGLQFLIQYYNGEERAKGNILERFSAQQFPDLHSELNLSSLELGDSALYFCASSDSHYNEQFFGPGTRLTVL.